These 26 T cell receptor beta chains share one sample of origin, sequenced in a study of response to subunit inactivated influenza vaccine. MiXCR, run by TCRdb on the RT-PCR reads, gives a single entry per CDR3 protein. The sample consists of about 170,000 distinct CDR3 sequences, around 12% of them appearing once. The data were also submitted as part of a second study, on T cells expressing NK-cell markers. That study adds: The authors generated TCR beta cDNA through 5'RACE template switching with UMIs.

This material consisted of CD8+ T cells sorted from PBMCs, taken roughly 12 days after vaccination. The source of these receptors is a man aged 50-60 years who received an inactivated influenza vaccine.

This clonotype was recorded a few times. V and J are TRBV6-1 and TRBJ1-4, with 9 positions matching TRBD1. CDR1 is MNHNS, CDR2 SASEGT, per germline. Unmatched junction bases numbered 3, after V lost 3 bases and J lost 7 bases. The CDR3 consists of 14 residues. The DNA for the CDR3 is TGTGCCAGCAGTGAGGGACAGGGTGGTGAAAAACTGTTTTTT. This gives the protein CASSEGQGGEKLFF.

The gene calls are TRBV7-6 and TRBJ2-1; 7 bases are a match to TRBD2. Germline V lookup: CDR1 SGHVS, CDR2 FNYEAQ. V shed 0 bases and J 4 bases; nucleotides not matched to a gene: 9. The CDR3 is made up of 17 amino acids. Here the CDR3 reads CASSLAPGRPRYNEQFF. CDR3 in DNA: TGTGCCAGCAGCTTAGCACCCGGGAGGCCCCGTTACAATGAGCAGTTCTTC.

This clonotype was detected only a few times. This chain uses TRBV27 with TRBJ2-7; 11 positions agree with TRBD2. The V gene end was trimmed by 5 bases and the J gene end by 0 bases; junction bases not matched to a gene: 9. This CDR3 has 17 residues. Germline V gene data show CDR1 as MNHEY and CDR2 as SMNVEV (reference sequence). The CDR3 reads CASSRLPGTSGSYEQYF. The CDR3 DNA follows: TGTGCCAGCAGTCGACTCCCCGGGACTAGCGGCTCCTACGAGCAGTACTTC.

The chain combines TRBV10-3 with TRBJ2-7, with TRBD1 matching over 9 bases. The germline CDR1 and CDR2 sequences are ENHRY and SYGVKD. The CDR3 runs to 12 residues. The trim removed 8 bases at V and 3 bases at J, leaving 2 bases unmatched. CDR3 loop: CAIGTGFYEQYF. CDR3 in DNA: TGTGCCATCGGGACAGGGTTCTACGAGCAGTACTTC.

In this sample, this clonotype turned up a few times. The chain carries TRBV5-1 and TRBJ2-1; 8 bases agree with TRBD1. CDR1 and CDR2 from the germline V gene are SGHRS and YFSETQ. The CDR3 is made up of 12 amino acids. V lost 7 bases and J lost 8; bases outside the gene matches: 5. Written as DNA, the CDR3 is TGCGCCAGCCGCGACAGGGGCGATGAGCAGTTCTTC. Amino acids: CASRDRGDEQFF.

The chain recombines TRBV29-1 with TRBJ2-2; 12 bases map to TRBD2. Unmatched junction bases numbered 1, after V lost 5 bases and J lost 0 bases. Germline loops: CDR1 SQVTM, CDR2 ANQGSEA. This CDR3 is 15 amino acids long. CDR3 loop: CSVSSGRANTGELFF. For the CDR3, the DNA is TGCAGCGTTTCTAGCGGGAGGGCGAACACCGGGGAGCTGTTTTTT.

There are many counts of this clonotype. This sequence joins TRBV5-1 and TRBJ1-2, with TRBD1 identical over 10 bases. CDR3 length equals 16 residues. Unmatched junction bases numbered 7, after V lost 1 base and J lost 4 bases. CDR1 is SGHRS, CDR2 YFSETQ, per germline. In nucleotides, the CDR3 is TGCGCCAGCAGCTTGTTACCGGGACAGGGGACCTATGGCTACACCTTC. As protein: CASSLLPGQGTYGYTF.

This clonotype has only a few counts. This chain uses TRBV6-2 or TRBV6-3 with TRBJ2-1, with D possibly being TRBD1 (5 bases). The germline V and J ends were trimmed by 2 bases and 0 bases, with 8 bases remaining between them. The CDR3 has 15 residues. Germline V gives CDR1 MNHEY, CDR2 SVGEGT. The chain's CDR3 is CASSYTGSSYNEQFF. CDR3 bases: TGTGCCAGCAGTTACACAGGCAGCTCCTACAATGAGCAGTTCTTC.

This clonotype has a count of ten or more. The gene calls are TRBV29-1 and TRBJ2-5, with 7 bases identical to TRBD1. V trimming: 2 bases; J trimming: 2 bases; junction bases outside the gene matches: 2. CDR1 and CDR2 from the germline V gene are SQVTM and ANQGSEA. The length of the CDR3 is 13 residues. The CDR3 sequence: CSVERDSQETQYF. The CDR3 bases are TGCAGCGTTGAAAGGGACAGTCAAGAGACCCAGTACTTC.

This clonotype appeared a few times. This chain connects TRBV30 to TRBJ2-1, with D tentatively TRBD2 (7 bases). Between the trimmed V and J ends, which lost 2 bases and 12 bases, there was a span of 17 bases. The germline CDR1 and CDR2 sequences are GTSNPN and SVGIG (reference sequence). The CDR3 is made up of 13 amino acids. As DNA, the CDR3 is TGTGCCTGGAGTATAGGGAGCGCGGGGGCGCAGTTCTTC. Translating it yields CAWSIGSAGAQFF.

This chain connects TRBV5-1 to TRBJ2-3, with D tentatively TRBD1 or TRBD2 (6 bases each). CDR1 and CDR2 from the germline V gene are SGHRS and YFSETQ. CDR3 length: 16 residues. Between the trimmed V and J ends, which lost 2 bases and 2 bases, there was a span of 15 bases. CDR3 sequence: CASSLLTGGITDTQYF. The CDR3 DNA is TGCGCCAGCAGCTTATTGACAGGCGGGATCACAGATACGCAGTATTTT.

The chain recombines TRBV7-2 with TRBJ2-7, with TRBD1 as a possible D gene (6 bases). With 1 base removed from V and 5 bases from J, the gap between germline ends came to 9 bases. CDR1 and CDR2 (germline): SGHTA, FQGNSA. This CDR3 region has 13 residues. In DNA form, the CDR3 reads TGTGCCAGCAGCTTAGTGGGGGCGAACGAGCAGTACTTC. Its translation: CASSLVGANEQYF.

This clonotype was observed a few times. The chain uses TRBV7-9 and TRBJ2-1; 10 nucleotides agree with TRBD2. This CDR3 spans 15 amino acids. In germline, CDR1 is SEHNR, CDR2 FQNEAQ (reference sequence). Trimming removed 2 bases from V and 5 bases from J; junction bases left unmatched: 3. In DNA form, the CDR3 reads TGTGCCAGCAGCTTAACTAGCGGGGTTGACAATGAGCAGTTCTTC. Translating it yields CASSLTSGVDNEQFF.

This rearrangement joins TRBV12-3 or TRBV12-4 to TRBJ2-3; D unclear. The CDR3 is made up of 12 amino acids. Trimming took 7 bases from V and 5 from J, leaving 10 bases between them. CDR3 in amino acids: CASTGNRDTQYF. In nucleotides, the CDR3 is TGTGCCAGCACGGGCAACCGAGATACGCAGTATTTT.

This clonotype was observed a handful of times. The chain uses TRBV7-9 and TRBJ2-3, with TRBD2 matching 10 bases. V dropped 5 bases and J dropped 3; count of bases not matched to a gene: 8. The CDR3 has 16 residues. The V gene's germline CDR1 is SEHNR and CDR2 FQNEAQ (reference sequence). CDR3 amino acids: CASSTKRGGETDTQYF. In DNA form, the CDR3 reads TGTGCCAGCAGCACGAAGCGGGGGGGCGAGACAGATACGCAGTATTTT.

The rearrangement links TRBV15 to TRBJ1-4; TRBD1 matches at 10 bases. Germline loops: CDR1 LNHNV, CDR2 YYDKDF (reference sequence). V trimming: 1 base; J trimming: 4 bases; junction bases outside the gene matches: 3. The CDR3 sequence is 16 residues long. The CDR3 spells CATSRGQGAGNEKLFF. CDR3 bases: TGTGCCACCAGCAGAGGACAGGGGGCGGGTAATGAAAAACTGTTTTTT.

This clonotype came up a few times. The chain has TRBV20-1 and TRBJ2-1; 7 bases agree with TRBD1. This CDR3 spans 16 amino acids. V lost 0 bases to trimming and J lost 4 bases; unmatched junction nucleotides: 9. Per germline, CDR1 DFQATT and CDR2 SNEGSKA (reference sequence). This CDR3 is CSARDLLRDSYNEQFF. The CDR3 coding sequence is TGCAGTGCTAGAGATCTTCTCCGGGACAGTTACAATGAGCAGTTCTTC.

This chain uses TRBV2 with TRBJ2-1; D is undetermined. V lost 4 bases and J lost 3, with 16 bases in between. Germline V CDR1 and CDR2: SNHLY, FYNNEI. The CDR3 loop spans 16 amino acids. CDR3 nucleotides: TGTGCCAGCAGTGCCTCCCGCAGTCAGAGCTACAATGAGCAGTTCTTC. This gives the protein CASSASRSQSYNEQFF.

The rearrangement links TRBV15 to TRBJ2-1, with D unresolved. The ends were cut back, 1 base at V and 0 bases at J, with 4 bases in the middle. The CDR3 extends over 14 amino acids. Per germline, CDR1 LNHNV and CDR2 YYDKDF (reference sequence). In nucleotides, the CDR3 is TGTGCCACCAGCAGAGTGGGCTCCTACAATGAGCAGTTCTTC. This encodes CATSRVGSYNEQFF.

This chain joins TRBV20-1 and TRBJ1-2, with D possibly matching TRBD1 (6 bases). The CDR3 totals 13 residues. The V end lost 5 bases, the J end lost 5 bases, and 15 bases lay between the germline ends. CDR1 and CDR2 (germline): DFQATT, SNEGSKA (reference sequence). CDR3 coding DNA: TGCAGTGCTCGGGACGGGAGGGGGTATGGCTACACCTTC. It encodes CSARDGRGYGYTF.

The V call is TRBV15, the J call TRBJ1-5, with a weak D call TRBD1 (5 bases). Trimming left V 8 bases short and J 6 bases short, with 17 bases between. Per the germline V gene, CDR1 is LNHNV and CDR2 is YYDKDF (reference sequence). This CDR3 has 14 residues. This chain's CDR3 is CATGAQGGFQPQHF. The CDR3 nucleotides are TGTGCCACCGGTGCTCAGGGTGGTTTTCAGCCCCAGCATTTT.

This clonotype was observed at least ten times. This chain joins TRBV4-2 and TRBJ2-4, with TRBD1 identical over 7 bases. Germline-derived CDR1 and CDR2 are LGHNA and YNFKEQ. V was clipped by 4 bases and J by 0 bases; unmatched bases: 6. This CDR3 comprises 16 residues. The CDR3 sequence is CASSLGTVLAKNIQYF. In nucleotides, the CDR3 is TGTGCCAGCAGCCTCGGGACAGTGCTAGCCAAAAACATTCAGTACTTC.

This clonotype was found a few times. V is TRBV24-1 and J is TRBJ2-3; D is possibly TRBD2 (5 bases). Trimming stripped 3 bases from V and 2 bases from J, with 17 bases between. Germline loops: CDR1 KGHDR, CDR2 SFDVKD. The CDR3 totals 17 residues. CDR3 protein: CATSDAGSGYYTDTQYF. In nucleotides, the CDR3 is TGTGCCACCAGTGATGCGGGCAGCGGTTACTACACAGATACGCAGTATTTT.

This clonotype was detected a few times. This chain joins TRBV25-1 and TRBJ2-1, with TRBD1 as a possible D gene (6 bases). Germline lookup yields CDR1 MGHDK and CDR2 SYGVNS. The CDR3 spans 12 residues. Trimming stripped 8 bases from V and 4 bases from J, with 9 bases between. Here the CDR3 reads CASWDTYNEQFF. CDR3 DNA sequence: TGTGCCAGCTGGGACACTTACAATGAGCAGTTCTTC.

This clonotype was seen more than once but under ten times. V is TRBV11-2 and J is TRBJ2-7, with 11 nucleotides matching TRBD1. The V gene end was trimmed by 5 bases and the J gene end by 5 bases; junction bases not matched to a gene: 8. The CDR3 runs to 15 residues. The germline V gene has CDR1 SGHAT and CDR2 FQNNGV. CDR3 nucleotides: TGTGCCAGCAGCCCAACGGACAGGGGGCTGGACGAGCAGTACTTC. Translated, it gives CASSPTDRGLDEQYF.

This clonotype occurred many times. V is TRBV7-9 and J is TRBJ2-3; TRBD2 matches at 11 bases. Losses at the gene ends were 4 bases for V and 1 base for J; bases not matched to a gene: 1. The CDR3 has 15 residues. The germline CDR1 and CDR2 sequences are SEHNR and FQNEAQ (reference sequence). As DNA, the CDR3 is TGTGCCAGCAGCTCGACTAGCGGGGGCACAGATACGCAGTATTTT. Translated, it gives CASSSTSGGTDTQYF.